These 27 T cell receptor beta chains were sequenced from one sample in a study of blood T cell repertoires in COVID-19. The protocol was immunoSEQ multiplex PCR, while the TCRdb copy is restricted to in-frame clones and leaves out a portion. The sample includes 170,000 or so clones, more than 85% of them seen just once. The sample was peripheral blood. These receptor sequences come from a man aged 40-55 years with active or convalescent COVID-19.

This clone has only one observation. The CDR3 loop reads CASSPRGQGATEAFF. CDR3 bases: TGTGCCAGCTCACCACGGGGACAGGGGGCCACTGAAGCTTTCTTT. V and J are TRBV18 and TRBJ1-1, with TRBD1 matching 12 bases. CDR1 is KGHSH and CDR2 is LQKENI in the germline V gene. V gave up 1 base and J gave up 4 bases; unmatched junction bases: 1. The CDR3 contains 15 residues.

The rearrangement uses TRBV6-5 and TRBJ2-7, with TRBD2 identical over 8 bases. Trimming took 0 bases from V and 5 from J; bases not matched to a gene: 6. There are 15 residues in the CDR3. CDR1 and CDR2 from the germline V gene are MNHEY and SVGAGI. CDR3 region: CASSYSSGSFNEQYF. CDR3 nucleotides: TGTGCCAGCAGTTACTCGAGCGGGAGCTTCAACGAGCAGTACTTC.

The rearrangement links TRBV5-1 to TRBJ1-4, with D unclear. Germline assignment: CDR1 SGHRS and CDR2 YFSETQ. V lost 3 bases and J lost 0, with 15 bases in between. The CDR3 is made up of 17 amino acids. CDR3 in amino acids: CASSSHIGSATNEKLFF. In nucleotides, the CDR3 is TGCGCCAGCAGCTCCCATATTGGGAGTGCAACTAATGAAAAACTGTTTTTT.

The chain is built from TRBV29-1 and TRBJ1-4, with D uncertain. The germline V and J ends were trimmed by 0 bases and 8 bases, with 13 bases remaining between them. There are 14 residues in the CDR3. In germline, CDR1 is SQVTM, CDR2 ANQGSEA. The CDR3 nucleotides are TGCAGCGTTGAAGATCTGGTCTTCGGGGAAAAACTGTTTTTT. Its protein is CSVEDLVFGEKLFF.

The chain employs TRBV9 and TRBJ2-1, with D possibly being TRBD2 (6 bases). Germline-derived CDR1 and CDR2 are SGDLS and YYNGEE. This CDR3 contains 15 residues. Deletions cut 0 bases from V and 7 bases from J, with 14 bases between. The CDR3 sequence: CASSVEIAGGNEQFF. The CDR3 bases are TGTGCCAGCAGCGTAGAAATAGCCGGAGGGAATGAGCAGTTCTTC.

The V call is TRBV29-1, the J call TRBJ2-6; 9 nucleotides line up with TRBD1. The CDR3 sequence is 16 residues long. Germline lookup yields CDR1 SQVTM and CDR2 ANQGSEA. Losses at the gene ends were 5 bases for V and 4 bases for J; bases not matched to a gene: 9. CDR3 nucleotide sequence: TGCAGCGTTTGGGGGACAGGGTCGACCGGGGCCAACGTCCTGACTTTC. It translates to CSVWGTGSTGANVLTF.

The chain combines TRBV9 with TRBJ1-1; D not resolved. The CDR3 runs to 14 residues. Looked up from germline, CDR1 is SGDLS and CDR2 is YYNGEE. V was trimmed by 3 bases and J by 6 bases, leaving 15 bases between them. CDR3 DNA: TGTGCCAGCAGCGGTTCCGGGGTAGGAGCTGAAGCTTTCTTT. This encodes CASSGSGVGAEAFF.

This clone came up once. Written as DNA, the CDR3 is TGTGCCAGCAGATTTGACAGGGGGCAAGATACGCAGTATTTT. As protein: CASRFDRGQDTQYF. The chain couples TRBV5-4 to TRBJ2-3, with TRBD1 identical over 10 bases. This CDR3 has 14 amino acids. Germline-derived CDR1 and CDR2 are SGHNT and YYREEE (reference sequence). Trimming cost V 5 bases and J 5 bases; bases outside gene matches: 5.

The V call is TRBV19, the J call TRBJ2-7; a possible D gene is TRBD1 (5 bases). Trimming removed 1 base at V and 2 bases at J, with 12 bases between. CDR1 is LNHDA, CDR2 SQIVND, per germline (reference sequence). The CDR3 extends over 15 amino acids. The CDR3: CASSIAGRVAYEQYF. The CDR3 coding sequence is TGTGCCAGTAGTATAGCGGGCAGGGTGGCCTACGAGCAGTACTTC.

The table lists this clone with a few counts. Here the CDR3 reads CASMAIGSPLHF. The CDR3 DNA is TGTGCCAGCATGGCAATCGGGTCACCCCTCCACTTT. The chain is built from TRBV28 and TRBJ1-6; no clear D gene. V was trimmed by 7 bases and J by 10 bases, leaving 11 bases between them. From germline, CDR1 is MDHEN and CDR2 SYDVKM. CDR3 length equals 12 residues.

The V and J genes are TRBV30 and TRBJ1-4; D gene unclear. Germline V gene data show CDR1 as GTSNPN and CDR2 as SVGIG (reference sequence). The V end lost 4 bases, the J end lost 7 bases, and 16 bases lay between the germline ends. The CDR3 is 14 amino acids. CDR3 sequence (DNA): TGTGCCTGGAACACGGGTCTCTCGGGTGAAAAACTGTTTTTT. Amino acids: CAWNTGLSGEKLFF.

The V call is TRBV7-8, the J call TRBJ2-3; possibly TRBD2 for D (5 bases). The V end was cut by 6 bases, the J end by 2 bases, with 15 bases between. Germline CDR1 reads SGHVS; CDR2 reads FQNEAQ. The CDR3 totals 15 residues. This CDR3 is CASRLSGRNTDTQYF. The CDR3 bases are TGTGCCAGCAGGTTGAGCGGTCGGAACACAGATACGCAGTATTTT.

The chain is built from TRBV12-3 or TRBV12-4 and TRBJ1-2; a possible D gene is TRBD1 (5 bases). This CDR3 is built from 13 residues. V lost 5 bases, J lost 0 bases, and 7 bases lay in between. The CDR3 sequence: CASSQTANYGYTF. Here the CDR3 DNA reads TGTGCCAGCAGTCAGACAGCTAACTATGGCTACACCTTC.

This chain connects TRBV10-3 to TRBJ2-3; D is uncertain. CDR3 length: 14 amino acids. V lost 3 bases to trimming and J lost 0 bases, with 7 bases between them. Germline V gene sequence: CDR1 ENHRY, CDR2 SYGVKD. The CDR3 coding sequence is TGTGCCATCAGTGAAGCTAGTAGCACAGATACGCAGTATTTT. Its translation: CAISEASSTDTQYF.

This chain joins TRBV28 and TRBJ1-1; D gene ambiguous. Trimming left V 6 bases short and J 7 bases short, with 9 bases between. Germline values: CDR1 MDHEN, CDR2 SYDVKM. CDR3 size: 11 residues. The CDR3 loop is CASRSGVEAFF. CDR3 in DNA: TGTGCCAGCAGATCCGGGGTTGAAGCTTTCTTT. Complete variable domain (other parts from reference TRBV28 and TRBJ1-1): DVKVTQSSRYLVKRTGEKVFLECVQDMDHENMFWYRQDPGLGLRLIYFSYDVKMKEKGDIPEGYSVSREKKERFSLILESASTNQTSMYLCASRSGVEAFFGQGTRLTVV.

CDR3: CASSLAGLAGGNPYNEQFF. CDR3 sequence (DNA): TGTGCCAGCAGCTTAGCCGGACTAGCGGGGGGCAACCCCTACAATGAGCAGTTCTTC. The V call is TRBV13, the J call TRBJ2-1; 14 bases agree with TRBD2. CDR1 is PRHDT, CDR2 FYEKMQ, per germline (reference sequence). Unmatched junction bases numbered 7, after V lost 1 base and J lost 2 bases. The CDR3 is 19 amino acids. The full variable domain, completed using reference TRBV13 and TRBJ2-1, is AAGVIQSPRHLIKEKRETATLKCYPIPRHDTVYWYQQGPGQDPQFLISFYEKMQSDKGSIPDRFSAQQFSDYHSELNMSSLELGDSALYFCASSLAGLAGGNPYNEQFFGPGTRLTVL.

CDR3: CASRLQGATNEKLFF. The CDR3 DNA is TGTGCCAGCAGGCTGCAGGGTGCAACTAATGAAAAACTGTTTTTT. The chain recombines TRBV5-5 with TRBJ1-4; weak D call: TRBD1 (5 bases). V lost 5 bases, J lost 0 bases, and 11 bases lay in between. CDR1 and CDR2 (germline): SGHKS, YYEKEE (reference sequence). CDR3 size: 15 residues.

Here the CDR3 DNA reads TGTGCCAGCAGTTACTCGGCGGGGGTGACCTACGAGCAGTACTTC. It yields the protein CASSYSAGVTYEQYF. The chain combines TRBV6-2 or TRBV6-3 with TRBJ2-7, with 7 bases lining up with TRBD2. V shed 0 bases, J shed 2 bases, and the junction held 4 bases outside the gene matches. CDR3 length equals 15 residues. Looked up from germline, CDR1 is MNHEY and CDR2 is SVGEGT.

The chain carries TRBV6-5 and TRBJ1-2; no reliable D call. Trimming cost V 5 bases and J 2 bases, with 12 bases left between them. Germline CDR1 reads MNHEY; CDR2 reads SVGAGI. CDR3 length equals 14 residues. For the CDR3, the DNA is TGTGCCAGCAGTCCCCGACGGAGCAACTATGGCTACACCTTC. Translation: CASSPRRSNYGYTF.

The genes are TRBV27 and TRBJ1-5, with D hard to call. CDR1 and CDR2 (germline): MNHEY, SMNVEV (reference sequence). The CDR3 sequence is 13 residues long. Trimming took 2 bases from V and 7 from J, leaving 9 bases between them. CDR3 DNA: TGTGCCAGCAGTTTAGCCCAGTGGCAGCCCCAGCATTTT. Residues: CASSLAQWQPQHF.

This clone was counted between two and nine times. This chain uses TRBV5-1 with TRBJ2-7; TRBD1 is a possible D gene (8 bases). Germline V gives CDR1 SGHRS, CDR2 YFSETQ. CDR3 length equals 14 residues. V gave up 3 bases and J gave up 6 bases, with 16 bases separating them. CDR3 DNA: TGCGCCAGCAGCTCCGGAACAGGGGGGGTCGAGCAGTACTTC. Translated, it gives CASSSGTGGVEQYF.

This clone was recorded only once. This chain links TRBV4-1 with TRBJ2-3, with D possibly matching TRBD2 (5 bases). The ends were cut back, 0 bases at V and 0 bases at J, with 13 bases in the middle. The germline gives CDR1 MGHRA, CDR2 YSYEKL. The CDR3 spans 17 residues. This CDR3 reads CASSQDPWTLSTDTQYF. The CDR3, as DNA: TGCGCCAGCAGCCAAGATCCCTGGACTCTTAGCACAGATACGCAGTATTTT.

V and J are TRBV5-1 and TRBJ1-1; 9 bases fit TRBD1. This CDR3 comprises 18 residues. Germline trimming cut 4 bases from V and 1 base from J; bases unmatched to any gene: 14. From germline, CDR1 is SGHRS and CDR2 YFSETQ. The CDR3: CASSPTPRTGVANTEAFF. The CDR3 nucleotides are TGCGCCAGCAGCCCCACCCCCCGGACAGGGGTGGCGAACACTGAAGCTTTCTTT.

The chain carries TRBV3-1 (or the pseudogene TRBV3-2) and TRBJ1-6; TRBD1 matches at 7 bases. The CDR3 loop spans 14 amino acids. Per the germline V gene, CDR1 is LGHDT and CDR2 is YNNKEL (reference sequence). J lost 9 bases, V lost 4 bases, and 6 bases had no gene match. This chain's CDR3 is CASSLGQVLSPLHF. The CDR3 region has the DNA TGTGCCAGCAGCCTCGGACAGGTTCTTTCACCCCTCCACTTT.

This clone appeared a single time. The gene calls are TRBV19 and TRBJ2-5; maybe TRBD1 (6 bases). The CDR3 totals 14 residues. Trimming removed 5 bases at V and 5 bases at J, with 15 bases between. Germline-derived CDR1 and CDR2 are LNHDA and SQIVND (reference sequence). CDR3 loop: CASSGGGWWETQYF. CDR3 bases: TGTGCCAGTAGTGGGGGCGGATGGTGGGAGACCCAGTACTTC.

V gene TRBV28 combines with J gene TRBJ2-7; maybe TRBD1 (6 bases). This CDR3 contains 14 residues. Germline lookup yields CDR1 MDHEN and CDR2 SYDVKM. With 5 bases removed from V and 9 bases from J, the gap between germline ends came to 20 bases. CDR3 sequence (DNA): TGTGCCAGCAGTAACCGACAGGTTACCAGAGGGCAGTACTTC. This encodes CASSNRQVTRGQYF.

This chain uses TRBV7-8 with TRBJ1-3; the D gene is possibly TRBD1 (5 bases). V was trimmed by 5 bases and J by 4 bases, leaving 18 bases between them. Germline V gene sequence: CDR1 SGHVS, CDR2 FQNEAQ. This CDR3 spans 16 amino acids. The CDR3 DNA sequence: TGTGCCAGCAGCACGCAGGGCAGGGTGCAGGGAAACACCATATATTTT. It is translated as CASSTQGRVQGNTIYF.